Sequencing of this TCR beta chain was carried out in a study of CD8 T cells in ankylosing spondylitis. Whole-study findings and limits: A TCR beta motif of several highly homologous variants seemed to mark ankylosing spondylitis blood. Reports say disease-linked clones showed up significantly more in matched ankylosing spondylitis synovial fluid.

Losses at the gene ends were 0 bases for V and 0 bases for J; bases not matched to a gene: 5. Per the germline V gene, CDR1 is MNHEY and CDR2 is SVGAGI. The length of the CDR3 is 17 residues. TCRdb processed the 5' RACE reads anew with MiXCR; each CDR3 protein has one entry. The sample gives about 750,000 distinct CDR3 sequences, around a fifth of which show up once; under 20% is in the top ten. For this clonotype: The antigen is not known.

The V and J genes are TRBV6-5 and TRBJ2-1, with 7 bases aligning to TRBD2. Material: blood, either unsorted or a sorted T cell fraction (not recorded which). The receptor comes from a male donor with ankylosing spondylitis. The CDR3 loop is CASSYSREGSSYNEQFF. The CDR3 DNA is TGTGCCAGCAGTTACTCCAGGGAGGGTAGCTCCTACAATGAGCAGTTCTTC.